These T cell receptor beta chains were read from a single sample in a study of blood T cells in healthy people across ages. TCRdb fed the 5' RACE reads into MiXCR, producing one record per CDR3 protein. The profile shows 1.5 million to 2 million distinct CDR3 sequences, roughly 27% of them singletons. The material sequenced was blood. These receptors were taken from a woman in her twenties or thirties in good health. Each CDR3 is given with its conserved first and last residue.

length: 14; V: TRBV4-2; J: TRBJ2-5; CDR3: CASSQDGFQETQYF
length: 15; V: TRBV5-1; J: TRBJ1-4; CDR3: CASSLEGQGYGKLFF
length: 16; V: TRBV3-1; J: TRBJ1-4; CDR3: CASSPGRGAEKEKLFF
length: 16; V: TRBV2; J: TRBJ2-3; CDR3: CASSSERQAGGGTQYF
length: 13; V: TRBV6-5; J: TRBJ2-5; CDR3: CASSYDIAETQYF
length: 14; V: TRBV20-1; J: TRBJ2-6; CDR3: CSARPFEGANALTF
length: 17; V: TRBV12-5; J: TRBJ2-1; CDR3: CASGTGLAGVSYSEQFF
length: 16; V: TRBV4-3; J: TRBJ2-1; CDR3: CASSQAWTGAYNEQFF
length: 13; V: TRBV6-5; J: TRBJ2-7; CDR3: CASRMPLTYEQYF
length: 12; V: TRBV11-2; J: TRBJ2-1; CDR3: CASSNQRNEQFF
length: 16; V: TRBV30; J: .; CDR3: CAWTTSGMISYNEQYF
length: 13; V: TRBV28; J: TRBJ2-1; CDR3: CASSTGTIGLQFF
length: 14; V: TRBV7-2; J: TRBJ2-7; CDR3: CASSSLPGSYEQYF
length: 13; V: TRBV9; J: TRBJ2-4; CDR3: CASASGGLDIQYF
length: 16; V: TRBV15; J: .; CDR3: CATSRDQGQRRETQYF
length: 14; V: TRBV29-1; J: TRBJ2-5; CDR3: CSVTYRDSKETRYF
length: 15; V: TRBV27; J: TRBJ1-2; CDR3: CASSLSGPRNYGYTF
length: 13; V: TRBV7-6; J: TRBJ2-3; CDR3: CASSLADTNTQYF
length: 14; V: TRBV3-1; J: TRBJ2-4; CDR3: CASSHPARGRGQYF
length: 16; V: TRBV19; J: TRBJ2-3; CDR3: CASSIKARRDADTQYF
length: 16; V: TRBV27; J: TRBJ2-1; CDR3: CASSFWRPVPYNEQFF
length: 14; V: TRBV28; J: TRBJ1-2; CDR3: CASRLTGVLGGYTF